A single sample gave rise to the 22 T cell receptor beta chains below, sequenced in a study of T cell repertoires in cytomegalovirus infection. TCRdb used MiXCR to reprocess the reads, holding one entry per CDR3 protein. The sample holds 150,000 to 200,000 distinct CDR3 sequences, 7.5% to 10% seen once. The specimen sequenced was PBMCs. These receptors originate from a human donor in good health (CMV status not recorded). Some clones in this sample may be carry-over from other donors' samples.

The rearrangement uses TRBV7-2 and TRBJ2-3; D unresolved. CDR1 is SGHTA and CDR2 is FQGNSA in the germline V gene. V was pared by 2 bases and J by 0 bases, with 6 bases between. The CDR3 is 14 residues long. As DNA, the CDR3 is TGTGCCAGCAGCTTAAGTGCTAGCACAGATACGCAGTATTTT. This gives the protein CASSLSASTDTQYF.

This clonotype was observed at least ten times. The chain is built from TRBV7-2 and TRBJ1-1, with unresolved D. V was cut by 5 bases and J by 6 bases, with 16 bases left in between. CDR3 length equals 14 residues. Looked up from germline, CDR1 is SGHTA and CDR2 is FQGNSA. In nucleotides, the CDR3 is TGTGCCAGCAGCCTTTTAGACATCCCACCTGAAGCTTTCTTT. Translated: CASSLLDIPPEAFF.

This chain uses TRBV19 with TRBJ1-5; TRBD1 aligns across 7 bases. The CDR3 is 15 amino acids. CDR1 is LNHDA and CDR2 is SQIVND in the germline V gene (reference sequence). The V segment lost 8 bases and the J segment 1 base; nucleotides outside the gene matches: 8. This chain's CDR3 is CASADDRVSNQPQHF. In DNA form, the CDR3 reads TGTGCCAGTGCTGACGACAGGGTGAGCAATCAGCCCCAGCATTTT.

The chain has TRBV10-3 and TRBJ2-7; 7 bases fit TRBD2. After removal of 8 bases from V and 0 bases from J, the junction contained 4 bases not matched to a gene. The CDR3 consists of 13 residues. Germline CDR1 is ENHRY and CDR2 is SYGVKD. The CDR3 sequence: CAILAVPSYEQYF. For the CDR3, the DNA is TGTGCCATCCTAGCGGTACCCTCCTACGAGCAGTACTTC.

This clonotype was seen repeatedly, ten times or more. V gene TRBV7-2 combines with J gene TRBJ2-7; D possibly matches TRBD1 or TRBD2 (5 bases each). V dropped 5 bases and J dropped 0 bases, with 14 bases sitting between them. The germline V gene encodes CDR1 SGHTA and CDR2 FQGNSA. The CDR3 runs 15 residues. The chain's CDR3 is CASSALSGSSYEQYF. The CDR3 bases are TGTGCCAGCAGCGCGCTTTCAGGGAGCTCCTACGAGCAGTACTTC.

This clonotype has more than one count but fewer than ten. V and J are TRBV12-3 or TRBV12-4 and TRBJ2-3; the match to TRBD1 covers 9 bases. This CDR3 region has 15 residues. Unmatched junction bases numbered 8, after V lost 6 bases and J lost 4 bases. The chain's CDR3 is CASSLDRGGADTQYF. For the CDR3, the DNA is TGTGCCAGCAGCCTGGACAGGGGAGGGGCAGATACGCAGTATTTT.

This chain connects TRBV14 to TRBJ2-7; D call uncertain. This CDR3 spans 12 amino acids. CDR1 is SGHDN and CDR2 is FVKESK in the germline V gene. V was clipped by 4 bases and J by 7 bases, with 11 bases between them. CDR3 sequence reads: CASSRSYREQYF. DNA of the CDR3: TGTGCCAGCAGCCGATCCTACCGAGAGCAGTACTTC.

Note on this clonotype: This could be a read error, since a much larger clone is one nucleotide away. The rearrangement joins TRBV7-4 to TRBJ2-7, with 9 nucleotides matching TRBD2. Per the germline V gene, CDR1 is SGHVT and CDR2 is SQSDAQ. This CDR3 is 15 amino acids long. The CDR3 region is CASSHSGLAPHELYF. CDR3 bases: TGTGCCAGCAGCCACTCGGGACTAGCTCCCCACGAGCTGTACTTC. The whole variable domain, remainder taken from reference TRBV7-4 and TRBJ2-7, is GAGVSQSPRYKVAKRGRDVALRCDSISGHVTLYWYRQTLGQGSEVLTYSQSDAQRDKSGRPSGRFSAERPERSVSTLKIQRTEQGDSAVYLCASSHSGLAPHELYFGPGTRLTVT.

The chain joins TRBV27 to TRBJ2-7; unclear D gene. The CDR3 totals 11 residues. Trimming took 3 bases from V and 6 from J, leaving 6 bases between them. The germline gives CDR1 MNHEY, CDR2 SMNVEV (reference sequence). The CDR3 region has the DNA TGTGCCAGCAGTTTTGGGGTCGAGCAGTACTTC. Its translation is CASSFGVEQYF.

The chain couples TRBV20-1 to TRBJ1-1; no clear D. V lost 0 bases and J lost 0, with 11 bases in between. The CDR3 contains 15 residues. Germline lookup yields CDR1 DFQATT and CDR2 SNEGSKA (reference sequence). The CDR3 nucleotides are TGCAGTGCTAGAGATTTTCACAACATGAACACTGAAGCTTTCTTT. As protein: CSARDFHNMNTEAFF.

This clonotype showed up just a few times. This chain joins TRBV28 and TRBJ2-1; D is possibly TRBD1 or TRBD2 (5 bases each). The CDR3 has 15 amino acids. Germline V CDR1 and CDR2: MDHEN, SYDVKM. V was cut by 3 bases and J by 4 bases, with 13 bases left in between. For the CDR3, the DNA is TGTGCCAGCAGTTTGGGTACTAGGACATACAATGAGCAGTTCTTC. The encoded protein is CASSLGTRTYNEQFF.

This clonotype came up many times. The DNA for the CDR3 is TGTGCCAGCAGCCCGGGACTAGCGGGGGGGCGGTCTGGCGACGAGCAGTACTTC. It specifies CASSPGLAGGRSGDEQYF. The V gene is TRBV11-2, the J gene TRBJ2-7; TRBD2 aligns across 16 bases. The CDR3 sequence is 18 residues long. V dropped 5 bases and J dropped 5; count of bases not matched to a gene: 12. Germline assignment: CDR1 SGHAT and CDR2 FQNNGV.

This clonotype was seen many times. The CDR3 DNA reads TGTGCCAGCAGTATGGGACAAGGTGGGACCCAGTACTTC. Protein: CASSMGQGGTQYF. The chain employs TRBV28 and TRBJ2-5, with D possibly being TRBD1 (6 bases). Germline V gene lookup returns CDR1 MDHEN and CDR2 SYDVKM. The CDR3 sequence is 13 residues long. Trimming shortened V by 5 bases and J by 7 bases, and 14 bases separated the two germline ends.

In its sample, this clonotype was seen many times. The chain carries TRBV7-9 and TRBJ2-6; D gene unclear. The CDR3 extends over 15 amino acids. V lost 3 bases and J 0 bases, leaving 6 bases between the germline ends. Germline lookup yields CDR1 SEHNR and CDR2 FQNEAQ (reference sequence). The CDR3 reads CASSFAVSGANVLTF. CDR3 DNA sequence: TGTGCCAGCAGCTTTGCGGTCTCTGGGGCCAACGTCCTGACTTTC.

This clonotype has a handful of counts. The chain uses TRBV28 and TRBJ2-3; tentatively, D is TRBD1 (6 bases). V dropped 2 bases and J dropped 4 bases, with 13 bases sitting between them. Germline V gives CDR1 MDHEN, CDR2 SYDVKM. The CDR3 extends over 15 amino acids. CDR3 nucleotide sequence: TGTGCCAGCAGTTTACACAGGGATGTGGCAGATACGCAGTATTTT. It codes for CASSLHRDVADTQYF.

This clonotype was counted many times. The J gene is TRBJ1-1, the V gene TRBV7-8; D remains ambiguous. Germline CDR1 is SGHVS and CDR2 is FQNEAQ. The length of the CDR3 is 14 residues. The V end lost 1 base, the J end lost 5 bases, and 11 bases lay between the germline ends. The CDR3 region has the DNA TGTGCCAGCAGCTTAGGACGTCGAGGGACTGAAGCTTTCTTT. It specifies CASSLGRRGTEAFF.

The table lists this clonotype with many counts. The chain employs TRBV7-3 and TRBJ2-5, with a weak D call TRBD2 (6 bases). In germline, CDR1 is SGHTA, CDR2 FQGTGA. This CDR3 region has 15 residues. Trimming took 1 base from V and 2 from J, leaving 11 bases between them. CDR3 sequence reads: CASSLRGGLQETQYF. CDR3 DNA: TGTGCCAGCAGCTTAAGAGGAGGACTACAAGAGACCCAGTACTTC.

The genes are TRBV14 and TRBJ2-1; TRBD2 matches 9 bases. Germline lookup yields CDR1 SGHDN and CDR2 FVKESK. V lost 4 bases, J lost 8 bases, and 12 bases stayed unmatched. The CDR3 has 16 amino acids. This chain's CDR3 is CASSPRGLAGVHEQFF. CDR3 nucleotide sequence: TGTGCCAGCAGCCCGAGGGGATTAGCGGGAGTCCATGAGCAGTTCTTC.

This clonotype turned up a few times. V and J are TRBV14 and TRBJ1-1; the match to TRBD1 covers 7 bases. Germline V gives CDR1 SGHDN, CDR2 FVKESK. The CDR3 is made up of 16 amino acids. V lost 0 bases and J lost 3; bases outside the gene matches: 7. The CDR3 loop is CASSQDLGQGDTEAFF. CDR3 in DNA: TGTGCCAGCAGCCAAGATTTAGGTCAGGGGGACACTGAAGCTTTCTTT.

The rearrangement joins TRBV20-1 to TRBJ1-5; TRBD1 agrees at 8 bases. Trimming cost V 6 bases and J 0 bases; bases outside gene matches: 4. The length of the CDR3 is 14 residues. Germline CDR1 and CDR2: DFQATT and SNEGSKA (reference sequence). The CDR3 here is CSARTGYSNQPQHF. Here the CDR3 DNA reads TGCAGTGCCAGGACAGGGTATAGCAATCAGCCCCAGCATTTT.

There are many counts of this clonotype. The V and J genes are TRBV28 and TRBJ2-7; no reliable D call. The germline gives CDR1 MDHEN, CDR2 SYDVKM. V dropped 4 bases and J dropped 2 bases, with 15 bases sitting between them. The CDR3 spans 15 residues. CDR3 in DNA: TGTGCCAGCAGTTCTGGTAGTCCCCCTCCCTACGAGCAGTACTTC. This gives the protein CASSSGSPPPYEQYF.

The gene calls are TRBV20-1 and TRBJ2-1, with 8 bases matching TRBD2. The J segment lost 6 bases and the V segment lost 1 base, leaving 8 bases of the junction unmatched. Per germline, CDR1 DFQATT and CDR2 SNEGSKA (reference sequence). This CDR3 comprises 15 residues. CDR3 residues: CSARAPSGYPNEQFF. The CDR3 region has the DNA TGCAGTGCTAGAGCCCCTAGCGGGTACCCCAATGAGCAGTTCTTC.